Each of the 32 T cell receptor beta chains below was sequenced from the same sample in a study of T-cell memory formation after mild COVID-19. TCRdb reanalysed the 5' RACE reads using MiXCR and keeps one entry per CDR3 protein. The table shows approximately 340,000 distinct CDR3 sequences, with under 15% occurring only once. The sample consisted of PBMCs or a T cell subset sorted from them (not recorded which). All receptors come from a man aged 18 to 29 who had mild COVID-19 (a few samples of this study predate the infection). Cell type and time point are not known.

In its sample, this clonotype was seen a few times. The V and J genes are TRBV7-2 and TRBJ1-6, with D unclear. The CDR3 spans 12 residues. Trimming removed 6 bases at V and 10 bases at J, with 10 bases between. The germline V gene encodes CDR1 SGHTA and CDR2 FQGNSA. CDR3 bases: TGTGCCAGCAGAGGTCTAGACTCACCCCTCCACTTT. Encoded protein: CASRGLDSPLHF.

V gene TRBV7-2 combines with J gene TRBJ2-3, with a weak D call TRBD1 (5 bases). CDR3 length: 15 amino acids. V lost 0 bases to trimming and J lost 6 bases, with 13 bases between them. CDR1 is SGHTA, CDR2 FQGNSA, per germline. In DNA form, the CDR3 reads TGTGCCAGCAGCTTAGCGGGGCCGGGTGCGGATACGCAGTATTTT. Its translation: CASSLAGPGADTQYF.

The sample holds many counts of this clonotype. The gene calls are TRBV5-1 and TRBJ2-2; possibly TRBD1 or TRBD2 for D (6 bases each). The CDR3 sequence is 15 residues long. Trimming left V 4 bases short and J 4 bases short, with 14 bases between. CDR1 is SGHRS, CDR2 YFSETQ, per germline. The DNA of the CDR3 is TGCGCCAGCAGCCGCCCGGGGGCAGGCACCGGGGAGCTGTTTTTT. This encodes CASSRPGAGTGELFF.

The table lists this clonotype with many counts. The gene calls are TRBV7-2 and TRBJ2-3; D call uncertain. This CDR3 is built from 13 residues. Germline V CDR1 and CDR2: SGHTA, FQGNSA. V was clipped by 4 bases and J by 4 bases, with 9 bases between them. The CDR3 is CASSSRGADTQYF. The CDR3, as DNA: TGTGCCAGCAGCTCGCGAGGAGCAGATACGCAGTATTTT.

In its sample, this clonotype was seen many times. The chain employs TRBV6-5 and TRBJ1-6; D not certain. Trimming pared 3 bases from V and 7 bases from J, leaving 16 bases between. Germline V gene sequence: CDR1 MNHEY, CDR2 SVGAGI. The CDR3 runs to 16 residues. The CDR3 DNA reads as TGTGCCAGCAGTTATCTAGCCTGGACGGGGAATTCACCCCTCCACTTT. This codes for CASSYLAWTGNSPLHF.

This clonotype has more than one count but fewer than ten. The J gene is TRBJ1-2, the V gene TRBV13; 7 nucleotides line up with TRBD1. V shed 5 bases, J shed 6 bases, and the junction held 6 bases outside the gene matches. Germline CDR1 and CDR2: PRHDT and FYEKMQ (reference sequence). The CDR3 contains 13 residues. CDR3 sequence reads: CASSGTGADGYTF. CDR3 sequence (DNA): TGTGCCAGCAGCGGCACAGGGGCGGATGGCTACACCTTC.

The chain recombines TRBV4-1 with TRBJ2-3, with TRBD2 matching 7 bases. The CDR3 sequence is 15 residues long. Trimming cost V 4 bases and J 6 bases; bases outside gene matches: 10. Per the germline V gene, CDR1 is MGHRA and CDR2 is YSYEKL. The CDR3 region has the DNA TGCGCCAGCAGCCTTTCTAGCGGATCGTCCGATACGCAGTATTTT. This translates into CASSLSSGSSDTQYF.

This clonotype was detected a few times. The chain recombines TRBV9 with TRBJ2-5, with D perhaps matching TRBD1 (6 bases). Per the germline V gene, CDR1 is SGDLS and CDR2 is YYNGEE. Between the trimmed V and J ends, which lost 1 base and 4 bases, there was a span of 17 bases. CDR3 length equals 16 residues. The DNA of the CDR3 is TGTGCCAGCAGCGTATCCCCCCGCAGGGGCGGAGAGACCCAGTACTTC. Protein: CASSVSPRRGGETQYF. The variable domain in full, with the rest retrieved from reference TRBV9 and TRBJ2-5, is DSGVTQTPKHLITATGQRVTLRCSPRSGDLSVYWYQQSLDQGLQFLIQYYNGEERAKGNILERFSAQQFPDLHSELNLSSLELGDSALYFCASSVSPRRGGETQYFGPGTRLLVL.

In its sample, this clonotype was seen a few times. The chain carries TRBV4-3 and TRBJ2-7; 7 nucleotides align to TRBD2. V shed 2 bases, J shed 3 bases, and the junction held 4 bases outside the gene matches. The CDR3 runs 14 residues. Germline values: CDR1 LGHNA, CDR2 YSLEER. The CDR3 reads CASSQFGGDYEQYF. The CDR3 DNA is TGCGCCAGCAGCCAATTTGGGGGGGACTACGAGCAGTACTTC.

Ten or more counts support this clonotype. This chain joins TRBV4-3 and TRBJ2-1; D call uncertain. CDR1 and CDR2 (germline): LGHNA, YSLEER. This CDR3 comprises 12 residues. The V end lost 4 bases, the J end lost 9 bases, and 10 bases lay between the germline ends. The CDR3: CASSLSTGEQFF. The DNA of the CDR3 is TGCGCCAGCAGCCTATCGACGGGTGAGCAGTTCTTC.

The chain links TRBV6-5 to TRBJ2-5; the match to TRBD2 covers 9 bases. CDR3 length: 14 residues. V lost 2 bases and J lost 3; bases outside the gene matches: 1. From germline, CDR1 is MNHEY and CDR2 SVGAGI. In nucleotides, the CDR3 is TGTGCCAGCAGTTACGGCGGGGGGGAAGAGACCCAGTACTTC. Translation gives CASSYGGGEETQYF.

In this sample, this clonotype turned up a few times. The chain employs TRBV20-1 and TRBJ2-3; 8 bases match TRBD2. With 0 bases clipped from V and 3 bases from J, the junction kept 5 bases outside the gene matches. CDR1 and CDR2 from the germline V gene are DFQATT and SNEGSKA (reference sequence). CDR3 length: 15 amino acids. The CDR3 bases are TGCAGTGCTAGAGATGTACAGCGGGGGACAGATACGCAGTATTTT. Translation: CSARDVQRGTDTQYF.

This clonotype has a handful of counts. The chain couples TRBV5-1 to TRBJ2-5; TRBD1 agrees at 9 bases. After removal of 4 bases from V and 5 bases from J, the junction contained 9 bases not matched to a gene. Germline CDR1 reads SGHRS; CDR2 reads YFSETQ. The CDR3 runs 15 residues. The CDR3, as DNA: TGCGCCAGCAGCGATGGGACAGGGAGACAGGAGACCCAGTACTTC. This codes for CASSDGTGRQETQYF.

This clonotype was counted many times. The J gene is TRBJ1-4, the V gene TRBV5-1; no reliable D call. The length of the CDR3 is 13 residues. Germline assignment: CDR1 SGHRS and CDR2 YFSETQ. V lost 7 bases and J 6 bases, leaving 13 bases between the germline ends. In DNA form, the CDR3 reads TGCGCCAGCGGCACCGCGTTAGATGAAAAACTGTTTTTT. It specifies CASGTALDEKLFF. The full variable domain, its missing parts supplied by reference TRBV5-1 and TRBJ1-4, is KAGVTQTPRYLIKTRGQQVTLSCSPISGHRSVSWYQQTPGQGLQFLFEYFSETQRNKGNFPGRFSGRQFSNSRSEMNVSTLELGDSALYLCASGTALDEKLFFGSGTQLSVL.

J is TRBJ1-4 and V is TRBV20-1; D uncertain. Trimming removed 3 bases at V and 0 bases at J, with 8 bases between. The CDR3 is made up of 14 amino acids. CDR1 and CDR2 from the germline V gene are DFQATT and SNEGSKA (reference sequence). CDR3 residues: CSARERTTNEKLFF. Here the CDR3 DNA reads TGCAGTGCTAGGGAACGAACAACTAATGAAAAACTGTTTTTT.

The chain joins TRBV12-3 or TRBV12-4 to TRBJ2-3; no firm D call. The CDR3 covers 12 residues. V dropped 2 bases and J dropped 9 bases, with 9 bases sitting between them. The CDR3 loop reads CASSLRANTQYF. CDR3 DNA sequence: TGTGCCAGCAGTTTAAGAGCTAACACGCAGTATTTT.

This clonotype was recorded only once. The chain carries TRBV25-1 and TRBJ2-7; the D is unclear. The CDR3 consists of 13 residues. The V gene lost 6 bases and the J gene lost 5 bases, with 14 bases spanning the gap. CDR1 and CDR2 from the germline V gene are MGHDK and SYGVNS. CDR3 bases: TGTGCCAGCAGCGGGTTCGGTGGGGACGAGCAGTACTTC. Amino acids: CASSGFGGDEQYF.

This rearrangement joins TRBV28 to TRBJ1-1; D not resolved. The CDR3 is 12 amino acids. Germline CDR1 reads MDHEN; CDR2 reads SYDVKM. V was clipped by 3 bases and J by 8 bases, with 10 bases between them. CDR3 coding DNA: TGTGCCAGCAGTTTTCCGGCATACGAAGCTTTCTTT. Its protein is CASSFPAYEAFF.

This clonotype showed up just a few times. The rearrangement joins TRBV7-9 to TRBJ1-1; 8 nucleotides line up with TRBD1. The junction had 6 bases not matched to a gene; V was cut back by 5 bases and J by 1 base. The CDR3 has 15 residues. Per the germline V gene, CDR1 is SEHNR and CDR2 is FQNEAQ (reference sequence). The CDR3 here is CASSPYGQGNTEAFF. As DNA, the CDR3 is TGTGCCAGCAGCCCGTACGGACAGGGGAACACTGAAGCTTTCTTT.

The J gene is TRBJ2-7, the V gene TRBV6-6, with D perhaps matching TRBD1 (5 bases). This CDR3 has 17 amino acids. Trimming stripped 4 bases from V and 0 bases from J, with 19 bases between. Germline CDR1 reads MNHNY; CDR2 reads SVGAGI (reference sequence). DNA for the CDR3: TGTGCCAGCAGTTCTTCAGCCCAGGGCGCTAGCTCCTACGAGCAGTACGTC. This gives the protein CASSSSAQGASSYEQYV.

This clonotype has a handful of counts. The V and J genes are TRBV12-3 or TRBV12-4 and TRBJ1-3; the match to TRBD1 covers 8 bases. The CDR3 loop spans 13 amino acids. Losses at the gene ends were 6 bases for V and 4 bases for J; bases not matched to a gene: 2. CDR3 sequence reads: CASRTGGGNTIYF. DNA for the CDR3: TGTGCCAGCAGAACAGGGGGAGGAAACACCATATATTTT.

The J gene is TRBJ2-7, the V gene TRBV5-7; no definite D call. TRBV5-7 is an ORF, with its function uncertain. The CDR3 is made up of 13 amino acids. The germline V and J ends were trimmed by 3 bases and 4 bases, with 11 bases remaining between them. The chain's CDR3 is CASSSRDPYEQYF. The CDR3 region has the DNA TGTGCCAGCAGCTCTAGGGATCCTTACGAGCAGTACTTC.

The sample holds a few counts of this clonotype. The chain joins TRBV5-1 to TRBJ2-5; 9 nucleotides agree with TRBD2. The CDR3 extends over 14 amino acids. Trimming removed 7 bases from V and 2 bases from J; junction bases left unmatched: 6. The germline CDR1 and CDR2 sequences are SGHRS and YFSETQ. Written as DNA, the CDR3 is TGCGCCAGCGGTCTGGGACTAGCACAAGAGACCCAGTACTTC. This sequence encodes CASGLGLAQETQYF.

This clonotype was seen only a few times. The chain carries TRBV12-3 or TRBV12-4 and TRBJ2-3; 9 bases are a match to TRBD2. Germline trimming cut 5 bases from V and 4 bases from J; bases unmatched to any gene: 7. This CDR3 spans 15 amino acids. DNA for the CDR3: TGTGCCAGCAGTCAAGGCGGGAGGGCGCCAGATACGCAGTATTTT. Its protein is CASSQGGRAPDTQYF.

The table lists this clonotype with a few counts. The CDR3 sequence is CASGAGLLFF. The CDR3 DNA is TGTGCCAGCGGCGCGGGACTCCTTTTCTTC. The J gene is TRBJ2-1, the V gene TRBV6-2 or TRBV6-3, with D perhaps matching TRBD2 (6 bases). Germline lookup yields CDR1 MNHEY and CDR2 SVGEGT. With 8 bases removed from V and 16 bases from J, the gap between germline ends came to 15 bases. The CDR3 loop spans 10 amino acids.

The chain has TRBV13 and TRBJ2-2; the D gene could be TRBD1 or TRBD2 (5 bases each). Trimming left V 5 bases short and J 5 bases short, with 18 bases between. The CDR3 has 16 amino acids. Germline V gives CDR1 PRHDT, CDR2 FYEKMQ (reference sequence). The CDR3 protein is CASSTRGQIRTGELFF. The DNA of the CDR3 is TGTGCCAGCAGCACCCGGGGCCAGATTAGGACCGGGGAGCTGTTTTTT.

The rearrangement uses TRBV7-9 and TRBJ1-2, with a tentative D call TRBD1 (5 bases). Deletions cut 4 bases from V and 4 bases from J, with 16 bases between. The CDR3 has 15 residues. Germline assignment: CDR1 SEHNR and CDR2 FQNEAQ (reference sequence). Written as DNA, the CDR3 is TGTGCCAGCAGCTCGGGACTGTTGGGGACCTATGGCTACACCTTC. It encodes CASSSGLLGTYGYTF.

The genes are TRBV7-2 and TRBJ2-2, with D maybe TRBD2 (6 bases). The CDR3 consists of 16 residues. Trimming took 1 base from V and 0 from J, leaving 9 bases between them. The germline V gene has CDR1 SGHTA and CDR2 FQGNSA. The CDR3 region has the DNA TGTGCCAGCAGCTTAGGACAGCGGGCGAACACCGGGGAGCTGTTTTTT. Protein sequence: CASSLGQRANTGELFF.

This clonotype was counted a few times. This chain joins TRBV18 and TRBJ2-7, with D maybe TRBD2 (5 bases). With 2 bases removed from V and 4 bases from J, the gap between germline ends came to 9 bases. The CDR3 is made up of 13 amino acids. Germline V gene sequence: CDR1 KGHSH, CDR2 LQKENI. For the CDR3, the DNA is TGTGCCAGCTCACCAGGAGGAACTTACGAGCAGTACGTC. Translated: CASSPGGTYEQYV.

The chain couples TRBV7-3 to TRBJ2-2; weak D call: TRBD2 (6 bases). The V and J ends lost 6 bases and 3 bases respectively, with 14 bases between them. The CDR3 contains 15 residues. The germline CDR1 and CDR2 sequences are SGHTA and FQGTGA. CDR3 loop: CASRTGTGDTGELFF. The CDR3 nucleotides are TGTGCCAGCAGAACCGGGACTGGAGACACCGGGGAGCTGTTTTTT.

There are a few counts of this clonotype. The V gene is TRBV6-1, the J gene TRBJ2-3; a possible D gene is TRBD1 (6 bases). V dropped 6 bases and J dropped 1 base, with 14 bases sitting between them. Germline loops: CDR1 MNHNS, CDR2 SASEGT. This CDR3 contains 15 residues. The CDR3 nucleotides read TGTGCCAGCAGCCTTACAGGGTTCGGCACAGATACGCAGTATTTT. Amino acid sequence: CASSLTGFGTDTQYF.

This clonotype has just a few counts. The chain carries TRBV5-5 and TRBJ2-5, with 8 bases matching TRBD2. In germline, CDR1 is SGHKS, CDR2 YYEKEE (reference sequence). This CDR3 is built from 16 residues. The V gene end was trimmed by 8 bases and the J gene end by 2 bases; junction bases not matched to a gene: 14. CDR3 sequence: CASNLGASGLQETQYF. CDR3 DNA sequence: TGTGCCAGTAACTTGGGGGCTAGCGGGCTTCAAGAGACCCAGTACTTC.